Listed below are T cell receptor beta chains from one sample, sequenced in a study of cytomegalovirus exposure and HLA in healthy donors. The method was immunoSEQ multiplex PCR; TCRdb's version includes in-frame clones alone and lacks a portion of them. Among more than 110,000 clones, 75% to 80% were seen once, and the ten largest hold under 4.5%. Sample: PBMCs. The receptors here all came from a man aged 18 to 29 in good health and CMV-seronegative. Each CDR3 is given without its conserved first and last residue.

V gene: TRBV18; CDR3 length: 14; CDR3 protein: ASSPSVQVVTDTQY
V gene: TRBV10-1; CDR3 length: 11; CDR3 protein: ASRGQANTEAF
V gene: TRBV28; CDR3 length: 15; CDR3 protein: ASSSPTSTGGATEAF
V gene: TRBV6-1; CDR3 length: 13; CDR3 protein: ASSESGQTAYEQY
V gene: TRBV28; CDR3 length: 11; CDR3 protein: ASMRSGANVLT
V gene: TRBV11-1; CDR3 length: 15; CDR3 protein: ASSLSGTGAIYTEAF
V gene: TRBV6-5; CDR3 length: 13; CDR3 protein: ASTSLRGPNEKLF
V gene: TRBV5-1; CDR3 length: 12; CDR3 protein: ASSLAGEGYEQY
V gene: TRBV30; CDR3 length: 9; CDR3 protein: AWSAFAEQF
V gene: TRBV7-9; CDR3 length: 14; CDR3 protein: ASSRGDRGPSGELF
V gene: TRBV2; CDR3 length: 12; CDR3 protein: ASSEAGGPPEQY
V gene: TRBV5-1; CDR3 length: 14; CDR3 protein: ASSLPLGEVVYEQY
V gene: TRBV5-1; CDR3 length: 11; CDR3 protein: ASSSGQGYEQY
V gene: TRBV14; CDR3 length: 13; CDR3 protein: ASSRGQGAGNTIY
V gene: TRBV7-9; CDR3 length: 15; CDR3 protein: ASSLPRDREGSYEQY
V gene: TRBV7-2; CDR3 length: 18; CDR3 protein: ASSLAFTSVGLNQKNIQY
V gene: TRBV7-9; CDR3 length: 11; CDR3 protein: ASSAELAETQY
V gene: TRBV6-1; CDR3 length: 13; CDR3 protein: ASRKGLVGQETQY
V gene: TRBV7-8; CDR3 length: 13; CDR3 protein: ASSYELGSSYEQY
V gene: TRBV19; CDR3 length: 16; CDR3 protein: ASSRPPLLAGVRETQY
V gene: TRBV7-9; CDR3 length: 13; CDR3 protein: ASSLARQGGTEAF
V gene: TRBV28; CDR3 length: 13; CDR3 protein: ASSFSDRAGYGYT
V gene: TRBV18; CDR3 length: 15; CDR3 protein: ASSPLTGRAKSGVAF
V gene: TRBV18; CDR3 length: 14; CDR3 protein: ASSPTKGQGAAGYT
V gene: TRBV27; CDR3 length: 13; CDR3 protein: ASSNSGLSQYGYT
V gene: TRBV29-1; CDR3 length: 11; CDR3 protein: SVEGDRGRGYT
V gene: TRBV10-2; CDR3 length: 15; CDR3 protein: ASSESRTSAYTGELF
V gene: TRBV28; CDR3 length: 10; CDR3 protein: ASSPVGETQY
V gene: TRBV19; CDR3 length: 11; CDR3 protein: ASSEDSLHEQY
V gene: TRBV30; CDR3 length: 11; CDR3 protein: AWSVAFAGPLH
V gene: TRBV4-2; CDR3 length: 13; CDR3 protein: ASSALGQGGYEQY
V gene: TRBV4-2; CDR3 length: 16; CDR3 protein: ASSQGLAGAESPYEQY
V gene: TRBV5-1; CDR3 length: 14; CDR3 protein: ASRRTGDSGANVLT
V gene: TRBV20-1; CDR3 length: 9; CDR3 protein: SARANEKLF
V gene: TRBV28; CDR3 length: 13; CDR3 protein: ASSYLGGNSYEQY
V gene: TRBV19; CDR3 length: 14; CDR3 protein: ASSIASGLSTDTQY
V gene: TRBV30; CDR3 length: 15; CDR3 protein: AWSSKRATVNLYEQY
V gene: TRBV27; CDR3 length: 12; CDR3 protein: ASSALGGSNEQF
V gene: TRBV28; CDR3 length: 14; CDR3 protein: ASSLYRTPRGNTIY
V gene: TRBV19; CDR3 length: 13; CDR3 protein: ASSTLGASTDTQY
V gene: TRBV7-3; CDR3 length: 11; CDR3 protein: ASSFTGGDGYT
V gene: TRBV6-5; CDR3 length: 12; CDR3 protein: ASSYGQGPYEQY
V gene: TRBV14; CDR3 length: 17; CDR3 protein: ASSQGLAGDRTGNNEQF
V gene: TRBV7-2; CDR3 length: 13; CDR3 protein: ASSPSPGALYGYT
V gene: TRBV2; CDR3 length: 14; CDR3 protein: ASSEGGTGGARGYT
V gene: TRBV4-2; CDR3 length: 15; CDR3 protein: ASSPRSGGANTGELF
V gene: TRBV18; CDR3 length: 14; CDR3 protein: ASSSLAGGLTDTQY
V gene: TRBV30; CDR3 length: 13; CDR3 protein: AWSVRRLAGVEQY
V gene: TRBV28; CDR3 length: 14; CDR3 protein: ASSPERGTVYNEQF
V gene: TRBV19; CDR3 length: 12; CDR3 protein: ASSPGGGNTEAF
V gene: TRBV7-9; CDR3 length: 11; CDR3 protein: ASSLSMGGEQY
V gene: TRBV28; CDR3 length: 12; CDR3 protein: ASSPDRLATEAF
V gene: TRBV13; CDR3 length: 12; CDR3 protein: ASSLVPGDYGYT
V gene: TRBV30; CDR3 length: 14; CDR3 protein: ASRGGGRSLRDIQY
V gene: TRBV7-2; CDR3 length: 14; CDR3 protein: ASSPENGLASDTQY
V gene: TRBV7-2; CDR3 length: 14; CDR3 protein: ASSSRSGGASYEQY
V gene: TRBV4-1; CDR3 length: 16; CDR3 protein: ASTQGPDRAATNEKLF